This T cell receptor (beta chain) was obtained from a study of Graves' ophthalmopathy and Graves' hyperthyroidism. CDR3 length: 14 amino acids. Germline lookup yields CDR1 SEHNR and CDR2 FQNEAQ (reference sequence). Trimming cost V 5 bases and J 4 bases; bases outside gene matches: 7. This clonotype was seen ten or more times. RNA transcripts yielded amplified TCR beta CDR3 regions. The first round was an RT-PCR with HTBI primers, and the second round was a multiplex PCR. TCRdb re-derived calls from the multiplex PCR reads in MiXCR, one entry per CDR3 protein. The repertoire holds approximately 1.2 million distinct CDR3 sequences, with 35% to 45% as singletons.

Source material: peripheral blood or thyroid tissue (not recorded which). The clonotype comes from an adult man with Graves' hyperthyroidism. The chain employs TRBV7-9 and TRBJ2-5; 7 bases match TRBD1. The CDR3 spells CASSTRTGRETQYF. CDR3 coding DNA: TGTGCCAGCAGCACACGGACAGGTAGAGAGACCCAGTACTTC.